Below are 18 T cell receptor beta chains sequenced from a single sample in a study of blood T cell repertoires in COVID-19. TCRdb keeps only in-frame clones here, not all; method: immunoSEQ multiplex PCR. Counted here are some 340,000 clones, around nine tenths occurring once; the ten biggest clones make up approximately 4.1%. The specimen was PBMCs or T cells enriched from blood (not recorded which). Receptor source: a woman in her twenties or thirties who had been exposed to COVID-19.

The chain has TRBV6-4 and TRBJ2-1, with 12 bases aligning to TRBD1. The CDR3 runs to 14 residues. In germline, CDR1 is MRHNA, CDR2 SNTAGT. Trimming removed 5 bases from V and 8 bases from J; junction bases left unmatched: 4. The chain's CDR3 is CASSPGQGAHEQFF. CDR3 nucleotide sequence: TGTGCCAGCAGTCCGGGACAGGGGGCACATGAGCAGTTCTTC.

The chain combines TRBV29-1 with TRBJ2-7; 7 bases line up with TRBD1. The V gene's germline CDR1 is SQVTM and CDR2 ANQGSEA. J lost 6 bases, V lost 6 bases, and 8 bases had no gene match. The CDR3 sequence is 12 residues long. Written as DNA, the CDR3 is TGCAGCGTGCGAGAGACAGGGCGCGAGCAGTACTTC. Its protein product is CSVRETGREQYF.

J is TRBJ2-1 and V is TRBV4-3, with a weak D call TRBD2 (6 bases). V lost 0 bases and J lost 12, with 21 bases in between. The CDR3 is made up of 16 amino acids. CDR1 and CDR2 from the germline V gene are LGHNA and YSLEER. CDR3 coding DNA: TGCGCCAGCAGCCAAGAGGGACCACTAGTAGGAGGGTGGCAGTTCTTC. Encoded protein: CASSQEGPLVGGWQFF.

This sequence joins TRBV30 and TRBJ1-2, with D possibly being TRBD1 (6 bases). This CDR3 is 14 amino acids long. V gave up 1 base and J gave up 3 bases, with 12 bases separating them. CDR1 is GTSNPN and CDR2 is SVGIG in the germline V gene (reference sequence). Here the CDR3 DNA reads TGTGCCTGGAGTGCATTGACAGGCTACTATGGCTACACCTTC. Translating gives CAWSALTGYYGYTF.

The rearrangement joins TRBV7-9 to TRBJ1-4; 9 nucleotides line up with TRBD1. Germline V gene sequence: CDR1 SEHNR, CDR2 FQNEAQ (reference sequence). The V gene end was trimmed by 6 bases and the J gene end by 4 bases; junction bases not matched to a gene: 6. This CDR3 spans 15 amino acids. The CDR3 sequence: CASSLKGQGNEKLFF. DNA for the CDR3: TGTGCCAGCAGTCTTAAGGGACAGGGTAATGAAAAACTGTTTTTT.

This rearrangement joins TRBV5-1 to TRBJ2-3; D is unclear. Deletions cut 5 bases from V and 6 bases from J, with 13 bases between. This CDR3 comprises 13 residues. Germline V gene data show CDR1 as SGHRS and CDR2 as YFSETQ. The CDR3 nucleotides read TGCGCCAGCAGGCAAGACACGGCGGATACGCAGTATTTT. Protein product: CASRQDTADTQYF.

The rearrangement links TRBV4-1 to TRBJ1-6, with TRBD1 matching over 7 bases. Germline lookup yields CDR1 MGHRA and CDR2 YSYEKL. The CDR3 is 17 amino acids. Trimming at V came to 4 bases and at J to 6 bases, leaving 12 bases not matched to a gene. The DNA for the CDR3 is TGCGCCAGCAGCCCCGCAGACAGGGCGCTTCGTAATTCACCCCTCCACTTT. Its protein is CASSPADRALRNSPLHF.

The V gene is TRBV19, the J gene TRBJ1-2; tentatively, D is TRBD1 (6 bases). CDR1 is LNHDA, CDR2 SQIVND, per germline (reference sequence). This CDR3 has 13 amino acids. The ends were cut back, 7 bases at V and 4 bases at J, with 13 bases in the middle. CDR3 protein: CASTQLGGYGYTF. Here the CDR3 DNA reads TGTGCCAGTACCCAATTAGGGGGCTATGGCTACACCTTC.

This sequence joins TRBV5-8 and TRBJ1-5, with a tentative D call TRBD1 (5 bases). V dropped 4 bases and J dropped 9 bases, with 20 bases sitting between them. There are 15 residues in the CDR3. Germline CDR1 is SGHTS and CDR2 is YDEGEE. CDR3 bases: TGTGCCAGCAGCCCCGGTGGGGGGAGGCCAGGGCCCCAGCATTTT. It codes for CASSPGGGRPGPQHF.

The chain is built from TRBV9 and TRBJ1-6, with 7 bases matching TRBD1. Unmatched junction bases numbered 10, after V lost 4 bases and J lost 9 bases. CDR1 is SGDLS, CDR2 YYNGEE, per germline. The CDR3 is 15 amino acids. CDR3 protein: CASSPRQGDGSPLHF. The CDR3 DNA reads TGTGCCAGCAGCCCTCGACAGGGTGATGGTTCACCCCTCCACTTT.

V and J are TRBV9 and TRBJ1-4; TRBD1 agrees at 9 bases. Germline assignment: CDR1 SGDLS and CDR2 YYNGEE. This CDR3 contains 15 residues. V was pared by 4 bases and J by 7 bases, with 8 bases of the junction left unmatched. Here the CDR3 DNA reads TGTGCCAGCAGCAGGGGGACAGGGCAGGGTGAAAAACTGTTTTTT. Residues: CASSRGTGQGEKLFF.

The DNA for the CDR3 is TGCGCCAGCAGCTTGGGAGGATCCAATCTCAATTCACCCCTCCACTTT. Protein sequence: CASSLGGSNLNSPLHF. V is TRBV5-1 and J is TRBJ1-6; D is unresolved. Trimming removed 0 bases at V and 7 bases at J, with 14 bases between. The CDR3 has 16 residues. Germline V CDR1 and CDR2: SGHRS, YFSETQ.

The gene calls are TRBV19 and TRBJ1-1; the D gene is possibly TRBD1 (5 bases). The CDR3 length is 14 residues. The V end lost 6 bases, the J end lost 0 bases, and 11 bases lay between the germline ends. Germline V lookup: CDR1 LNHDA, CDR2 SQIVND (reference sequence). The CDR3 nucleotides are TGTGCCAGTAGCTTTGGCAGGGTGAACACTGAAGCTTTCTTT. This sequence encodes CASSFGRVNTEAFF.

V and J are TRBV5-1 and TRBJ1-2; D might be TRBD1 (5 bases). CDR1 is SGHRS and CDR2 is YFSETQ in the germline V gene. Deletions cut 3 bases from V and 4 bases from J, with 16 bases between. The CDR3 is made up of 15 amino acids. Here the CDR3 DNA reads TGCGCCAGCAGCTCCGCGGGGCGGCAGTCCTATGGCTACACCTTC. It translates to CASSSAGRQSYGYTF.

The rearrangement joins TRBV5-1 to TRBJ1-1; 8 bases are a match to TRBD1. V was pared by 1 base and J by 3 bases, with 8 bases of the junction left unmatched. CDR1 is SGHRS, CDR2 YFSETQ, per germline. CDR3 length: 16 amino acids. The CDR3 loop is CASSLYGQGGYTEAFF. The CDR3 DNA sequence: TGCGCCAGCAGCTTGTATGGACAGGGTGGGTACACTGAAGCTTTCTTT.

The V and J genes are TRBV10-3 and TRBJ2-3; 11 nucleotides match TRBD2. Trimming at V came to 4 bases and at J to 4 bases, leaving 7 bases not matched to a gene. The CDR3 totals 16 residues. From germline, CDR1 is ENHRY and CDR2 SYGVKD. In nucleotides, the CDR3 is TGTGCCATCAGTGGATTAGCGGGGGGGCGTCCAGATACGCAGTATTTT. This translates into CAISGLAGGRPDTQYF.

The V and J genes are TRBV28 and TRBJ2-3; the match to TRBD2 covers 12 bases. This CDR3 has 16 residues. CDR1 MDHEN and CDR2 SYDVKM come from the germline V gene. The J segment lost 1 base and the V segment lost 9 bases, leaving 8 bases of the junction unmatched. This CDR3 is CARPPLAGGGTDTQYF. CDR3 in DNA: TGTGCCAGACCGCCACTAGCGGGGGGCGGCACAGATACGCAGTATTTT.

The rearrangement uses TRBV3-1 (or the pseudogene TRBV3-2) and TRBJ2-1, with TRBD2 as a possible D gene (5 bases). CDR3 length: 14 residues. Germline assignment: CDR1 LGHDT and CDR2 YNNKEL (reference sequence). V was clipped by 0 bases and J by 6 bases, with 9 bases between them. CDR3 nucleotide sequence: TGTGCCAGCAGCCAAGAAATGGGGAGCAATGAGCAGTTCTTC. This gives the protein CASSQEMGSNEQFF.